The entry below gives a single T cell receptor beta chain sequence along with its context. This clonotype was detected many times. Its recognized antigen is unknown. No base quality values were provided; no much bigger clone lies one nucleotide off. CDR3 length: 18 amino acids, cysteine to phenylalanine. Only the CDR3 DNA is retained, 54 bases long and in frame from the first base. CDR1 and CDR2, per the germline V gene, are SGHVS and FNYEAQ. V loses 1 base of germline sequence and J loses 5 bases, and the interval between the two ends is 22 bases. The sample is drawn from a study of human T cells and chemical hapten exposure (dated by TCRdb to about 2021). General notes on the study: For sensitization, 2% DPC in acetone was applied to a 2 cm by 2 cm area of upper inner arm skin. Throughout the study period of about 25 weeks, patients also received therapeutic DPC doses to the scalp every week. Patch testing was done on the upper back using Finn chambers containing 0.01% DPC, and results were scored after 6 days according to International Contact Dermatitis Research Group standards. Most of the patients in the cohort were female, and the cohort covered alopecia areata with under or over 50% scalp involvement, alopecia totalis and alopecia universalis. Libraries were combined into a pool for sequencing, and differences in TCR yield between samples came mainly from small differences in library volumes within the pool. The study tracked peripheral blood TCR repertoire changes in vivo during primary and secondary sensitization to the hapten diphenylcyclopropenone (DPC) in alopecia patients. Blood was sampled from patients pre-sensitization (week 0) and at 2, 6 and about 24 weeks after DPC sensitization. For TCR sequencing, blood came from over 25 alopecia patients at anywhere from one to four time points (pre-sensitization, 2, 6 and 24 weeks).

The full study reports these points: The number of PT1 expanded TCRs positively correlated with patch test score, significant at thresholds 8, 16 and 32 but not 4. After repeated subsampling, changes were observed in the strength of the expansion versus patch-test correlation and in the threshold at which the correlation became significant. Expanded TCRs formed significantly more large CDR3 similarity clusters than pre-sensitization or healthy control sets, consistent with antigen-driven responses. Alopecia, a presumed autoimmune disease, was present in all patients, so the immune response of the patients might differ from that of healthy individuals. DPC sensitization did not change the number of TCRs with a frequency above 1 in 1000, and there was no evidence of changes in global repertoire structure.

Read against the paper, the sample's time point label means: pre-sensitization, week 0. Reading the label with the study, this specimen's treatment or condition is: therapeutic diphenylcyclopropenone sensitization with weekly scalp DPC. At every patch-test visit, the blood draw took place before the patch test was put on. Patients were eligible if aged 18 to 70, diagnosed with alopecia and judged suitable for DPC therapy, and pregnant patients were excluded. Total RNA was isolated from unfractionated whole blood collected in Tempus Blood RNA tubes. Receptor amplification or capture employed RACE. Reads for this sample came from a NextSeq 500. During library preparation, unique molecular identifiers were attached to individual cDNA molecules so that TCRs could be counted in a quantitative, reproducible way. From each blood RNA sample, both TCR alpha and TCR beta chains were sequenced. The published analysis was carried out like this. Samples had a median of roughly 87,000 TCRs, with a range from roughly 23,224 to 700,000. The Decombinator software suite was used to annotate the V, J and CDR3 of the TCR reads. For the PS versus PT1 abundance plots, all samples were subsampled to the same number of TCRs (28,000). TCRs were defined as expanded if absent before sensitization and observed at least eight times at the 2-week time point. TCRdb reprocessed the public reads (quality trimming at Q25 with fastp, clone calling with MiXCR) and kept in-frame beta chains. Each entry merges the rows of one CDR3 protein and shows their most common DNA and genes. The V and J calls and clone size come from TCRdb's table, not from the authors' own analysis. The sample table lists approximately 370,000 distinct CDR3 sequences, over 5% of them with a count of one. Clones ranked in the top ten supply around 8.8% of the sample.

In this chain, TRBV7-6 is recombined with TRBJ2-3, and the D gene may be TRBD1, 5 bases matching. This specimen consisted of whole blood, obtained in connection with sensitization to the hapten diphenylcyclopropenone (DPC). The receptor was derived from a woman aged 18-29 years with alopecia areata. Some clones in this sample may be carry-over from other donors' samples. Read as DNA, the sequence is TGTGCCAGCAGCTTAGGGGGTTGGGGAACAGGAGCACAAGATACGCAGTATTTT. Translation gives CASSLGGWGTGAQDTQYF.